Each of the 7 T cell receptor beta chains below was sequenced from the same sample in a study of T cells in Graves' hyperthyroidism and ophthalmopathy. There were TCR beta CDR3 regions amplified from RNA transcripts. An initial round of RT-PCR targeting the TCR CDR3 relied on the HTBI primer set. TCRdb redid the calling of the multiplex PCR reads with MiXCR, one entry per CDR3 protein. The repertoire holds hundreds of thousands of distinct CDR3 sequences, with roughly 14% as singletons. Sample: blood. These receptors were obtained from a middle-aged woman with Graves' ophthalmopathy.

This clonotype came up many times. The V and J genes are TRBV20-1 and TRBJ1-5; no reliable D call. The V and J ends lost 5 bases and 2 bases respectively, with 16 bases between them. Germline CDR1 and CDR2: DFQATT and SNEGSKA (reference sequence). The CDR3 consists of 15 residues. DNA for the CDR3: TGCAGTGCTCCTCACGGGTCGAGGGGCAATCAGCCCCAGCATTTT. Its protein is CSAPHGSRGNQPQHF.

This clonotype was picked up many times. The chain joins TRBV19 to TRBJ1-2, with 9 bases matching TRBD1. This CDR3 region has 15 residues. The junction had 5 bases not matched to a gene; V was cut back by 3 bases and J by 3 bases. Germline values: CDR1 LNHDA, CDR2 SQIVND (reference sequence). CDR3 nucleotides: TGTGCCAGTAGTATCGGGACAGGGAATCACTATGGCTACACCTTC. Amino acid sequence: CASSIGTGNHYGYTF.

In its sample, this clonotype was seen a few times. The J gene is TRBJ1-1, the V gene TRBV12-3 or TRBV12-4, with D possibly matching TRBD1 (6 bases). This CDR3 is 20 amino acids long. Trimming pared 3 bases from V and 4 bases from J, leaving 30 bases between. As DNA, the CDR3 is TGTGCCAGCAGTTTTGAGTCGGGGGGCCGATTTTTTAGTGCTGTCACTGAAGCTTTCTTT. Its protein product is CASSFESGGRFFSAVTEAFF.

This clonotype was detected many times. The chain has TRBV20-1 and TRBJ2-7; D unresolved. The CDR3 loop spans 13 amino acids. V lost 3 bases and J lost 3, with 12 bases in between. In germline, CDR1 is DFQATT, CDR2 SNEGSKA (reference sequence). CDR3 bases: TGCAGTGCTAGGGGCAGCCAGCGCTACGAGCAGTACTTC. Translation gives CSARGSQRYEQYF.

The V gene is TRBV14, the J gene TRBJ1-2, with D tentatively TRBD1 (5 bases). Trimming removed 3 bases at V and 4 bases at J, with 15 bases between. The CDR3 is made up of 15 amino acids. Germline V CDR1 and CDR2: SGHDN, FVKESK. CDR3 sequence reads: CASSQFTGLAYGYTF. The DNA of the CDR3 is TGTGCCAGCAGCCAGTTTACAGGACTGGCCTATGGCTACACCTTC.

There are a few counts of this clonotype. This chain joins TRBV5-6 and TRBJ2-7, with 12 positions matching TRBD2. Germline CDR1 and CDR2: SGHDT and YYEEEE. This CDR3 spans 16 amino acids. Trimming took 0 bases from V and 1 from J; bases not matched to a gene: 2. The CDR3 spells CASSLETSGGSYEQYF. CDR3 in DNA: TGTGCCAGCAGCTTGGAGACTAGCGGGGGTTCCTACGAGCAGTACTTC.

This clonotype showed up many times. Here the CDR3 DNA reads TGTGCCAGTAGTATAGTAACGGGGGGTGAAGCTTTCTTT. This sequence encodes CASSIVTGGEAFF. The rearrangement links TRBV19 to TRBJ1-1, with D tentatively TRBD1 (5 bases). V was trimmed by 1 base and J by 7 bases, leaving 10 bases between them. Germline assignment: CDR1 LNHDA and CDR2 SQIVND (reference sequence). The CDR3 has 13 amino acids.